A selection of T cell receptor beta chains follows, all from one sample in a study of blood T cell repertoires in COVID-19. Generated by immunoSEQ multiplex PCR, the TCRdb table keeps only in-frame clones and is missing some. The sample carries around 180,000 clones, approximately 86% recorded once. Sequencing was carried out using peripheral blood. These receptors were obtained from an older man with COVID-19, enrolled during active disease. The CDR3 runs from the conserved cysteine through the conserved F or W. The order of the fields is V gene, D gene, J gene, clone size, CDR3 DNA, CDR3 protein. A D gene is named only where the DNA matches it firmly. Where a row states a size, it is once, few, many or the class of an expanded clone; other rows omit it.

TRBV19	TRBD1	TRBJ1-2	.	TGTGCCAGTAGTATCCTGGGACAGTCTAACTATGGCTACACCTTC	CASSILGQSNYGYTF
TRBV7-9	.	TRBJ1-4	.	TGTGCCAGCAGCCTACATGAGGGAGTGTTGAAACTGTTTTTT	CASSLHEGVLKLFF
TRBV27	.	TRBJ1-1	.	TGTGCCAGCAGTTTTCAGGGGACCGCAAACACTGAAGCTTTCTTT	CASSFQGTANTEAFF
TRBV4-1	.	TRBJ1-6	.	TGCGCCAGCAGCCAAGGGACTGCCTCGGGTGCAGCCCTCCACTTT	CASSQGTASGAALHF
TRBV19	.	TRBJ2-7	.	TGTGCCAGTAGTATAAAAGGGACCGGCGGGAACGAGCAGTACTTC	CASSIKGTGGNEQYF
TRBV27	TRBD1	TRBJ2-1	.	TGTGCCAGCAGGACCGGGACAGGGGTCTACAATGAGCAGTTCTTC	CASRTGTGVYNEQFF
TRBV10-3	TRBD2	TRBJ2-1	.	TGTGCCATCAGTGCCCCGACTAGCGGGGGGGCCCGGAGCTCCTACAATGAGCAGTTCTTC	CAISAPTSGGARSSYNEQFF
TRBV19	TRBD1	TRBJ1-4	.	TGTGCCAGTAGCCCGAGACTCTGGGGGACAGGGATCGGGGCTAATGAAAAACTGTTTTTT	CASSPRLWGTGIGANEKLFF
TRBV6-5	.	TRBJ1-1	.	TGTGCCAGCAGCCCCGGGGGGAGCGACACTGAAGCTTTCTTT	CASSPGGSDTEAFF
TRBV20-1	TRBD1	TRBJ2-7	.	TGCAGTGCTAGTCCGGGACAGCGAAGCTACGAGCAGTACTTC	CSASPGQRSYEQYF
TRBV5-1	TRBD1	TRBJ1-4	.	TGCGCCAGCAGCTTGACAGGGGGCTATATTAATGAAAAACTGTTTTTT	CASSLTGGYINEKLFF
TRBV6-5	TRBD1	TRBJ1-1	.	TGTGCCAGCAGTTACCCGCAGGGGGCTCGGACTGAAGCTTTCTTT	CASSYPQGARTEAFF
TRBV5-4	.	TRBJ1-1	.	TGTGCCAGCAGCCTCGACAGGTACACTGAAGCTTTCTTT	CASSLDRYTEAFF
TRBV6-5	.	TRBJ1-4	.	TGTGCCAGCAGCCCCGACAGCGCCCGTGAACGTCAGTTTTTT	CASSPDSARERQFF
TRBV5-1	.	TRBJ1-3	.	TGCGCCAGCAGCTTGGTAGGGAGGCCAAACACCATATATTTT	CASSLVGRPNTIYF
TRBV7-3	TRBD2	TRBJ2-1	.	TGTGCCAGCAGCTTAGAGCGGAGCGGGGGGGCGGGCAATGAGCAGTTCTTC	CASSLERSGGAGNEQFF
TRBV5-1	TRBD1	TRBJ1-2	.	TGCGCCAGCAGAGGTGGACAGGGTGGATATGGCTACACCTTC	CASRGGQGGYGYTF
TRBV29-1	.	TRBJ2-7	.	TGCAGCGTTGAGGGAGCTGACAACTCCTACGAGCAGTACTTC	CSVEGADNSYEQYF
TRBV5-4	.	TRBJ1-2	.	TGTGCCAGCAGCTTGTTGGGGGGTGGCTATGGCTACACCTTC	CASSLLGGGYGYTF
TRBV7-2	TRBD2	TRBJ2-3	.	TGTGCCAGCAGCTCCCCGACTAGCGCAGATACGCAGTATTTT	CASSSPTSADTQYF
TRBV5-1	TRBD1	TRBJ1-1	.	TGCGCCAGCAGCTTGAGAGGGGGCATGAACACTGAAGCTTTCTTT	CASSLRGGMNTEAFF
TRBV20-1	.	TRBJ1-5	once	TGCAGTGCCCAGGGAGGGCAGCCCCAGCATTTT	CSAQGGQPQHF
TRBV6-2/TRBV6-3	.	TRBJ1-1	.	TGTGCCAGCAGTTACAGGGGCGGGGACACTGAAGCTTTCTTT	CASSYRGGDTEAFF
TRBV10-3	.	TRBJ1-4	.	TGTGCCATCAGTGAGTCAGGGGCGGCTAATGAAAAACTGTTTTTT	CAISESGAANEKLFF
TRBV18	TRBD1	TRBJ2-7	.	TGTGCCAGCTCACCGGACAGGGCCATACCCTACGAGCAGTACTTC	CASSPDRAIPYEQYF
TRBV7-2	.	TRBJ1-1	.	TGTGCCAGCAGCTTAGCTGGACTGCTAAACACTGAAGCTTTCTTT	CASSLAGLLNTEAFF